This is a list of T cell receptor beta chains from one sample in a study of blood T cell repertoires in COVID-19. The table came from immunoSEQ multiplex PCR; TCRdb's copy has only in-frame clones and leaves some out. The sample consists of about 53,000 clones, roughly 89% of them appearing once. Sequenced sample: peripheral blood. These receptors originate from a man older than 75 with acute or convalescent COVID-19. CDR3s leave out the opening cysteine and the closing phenylalanine or tryptophan.

ASKMGTGSEQY 11 TRBV11-2
ATSRNKQANYGYT 13 TRBV15
ASSRAVTGELF 11 TRBV4-3
ASSESDRGTMNTEAF 15 TRBV10-2
ASSKGQANYGYT 12 TRBV6-5
ASSLRRPPGETQY 13 TRBV3-1/TRBV3-2
ASSLVGSETQY 11 TRBV7-9
ASSTTRTGVYGYT 13 TRBV6-5
ASSPGTVSNQPQH 13 TRBV11-2
ASSLRGSGASYEQY 14 TRBV7-9
ASSQDQGSDEKLF 13 TRBV3-1/TRBV3-2
ASTHRQLRGDTQY 13 TRBV3-1/TRBV3-2
ASSPDRDRGGEQY 13 TRBV11-2
ASSQDEAGGYTGELF 15 TRBV4-1
ASSLEGALSYNEQF 14 TRBV7-2
ASSLDSLGDTQY 12 TRBV7-9
ASSLGLAGTGNTEAF 15 TRBV13
ASSPTGRNSPLH 12 TRBV6-2/TRBV6-3
ASSQEVQGARETQY 14 TRBV14
ASSPGTWALYEQY 13 TRBV6-5
ASSSYRGRGGAGVTYEQY 18 TRBV7-6
ASSSDRGINTEAF 13 TRBV2
ASSPRGTGPRWGTEAF 16 TRBV18
ASSIRGLGYT 10 TRBV19
ASSLGNYEQY 10 TRBV6-5
ASSLAGDELRLF 12 TRBV11-2
ASSPRIGTSGGADFVEQF 18 TRBV18
ASSDQGKSNGYT 12 TRBV10-2
ASSTRQGVGTEAF 13 TRBV19
ASSSPGQGLGT 11 TRBV6-5
ASSTQGTGGTEAF 13 TRBV19
ASSTSDRPGNTIY 13 TRBV5-1
ASSFSDTSYEQY 12 TRBV27
ASRDSQETQY 10 TRBV6-6
ASSAWTGATEKLF 13 TRBV25-1
AWRIRGRPTGELF 13 TRBV30